This record covers a single T cell receptor beta chain. Antigen: not known. At the DNA level, this CDR3 is encoded by other sequences in the same sample as well. Donors consisted of healthy bone marrow donors. This record comes from a study of cytomegalovirus exposure and HLA in healthy donors. Study-wide points: Specific recognition of CMV antigens was confirmed in vitro for three chains (all CMV-associated). Being indistinguishable, some V segments were excluded, TRBV6-2 and TRBV6-3 among them. Accounts indicate the classifier identified cytomegalovirus status with strong specificity and sensitivity.

The length of the CDR3 is 13 residues. Germline V gives CDR1 SNHLY, CDR2 FYNNEI. Trimming at V came to 5 bases and at J to 1 base, leaving 1 base not matched to a gene. The PCR was carried out with 60 Vbeta primers and 13 Jbeta primers. Some clones are missing from TCRdb's copy, which holds only in-frame ones; the method was immunoSEQ multiplex PCR. The sample has some 90,000 clones, approximately 81% seen once. The sequence was obtained from a woman between 65 and 79 years old in good health and CMV-seropositive. Sequenced material: PBMCs. The chain carries TRBV2 and TRBJ1-1, with 7 nucleotides matching TRBD1. CDR3 residues: CASSQGENTEAFF. As DNA, the CDR3 is TGTGCCAGCAGTCAGGGGGAGAACACTGAAGCTTTCTTT. Variable domain in full (rest from reference TRBV2 and TRBJ1-1): EPEVTQTPSHQVTQMGQEVILRCVPISNHLYFYWYRQILGQKVEFLVSFYNNEISEKSEIFDDQFSVERPDGSNFTLKIRSTKLEDSAMYFCASSQGENTEAFFGQGTRLTVV.